This T cell receptor beta chain derives from a study of T cell responses to AZD1222 COVID-19 vaccine. Germline values: CDR1 MDHEN, CDR2 SYDVKM. V lost 7 bases and J 7 bases, leaving 11 bases between the germline ends. The CDR3 contains 11 residues. Comments on this clone: Its target is unknown.

The method was immunoSEQ multiplex PCR; TCRdb's version includes in-frame clones alone and lacks a portion of them. The data hold around 270,000 clones, with 90% to 95% observed a single time. Findings of the study overall: Only a handful of AZD1222 recipients, more than 5 in all, had baseline seropositivity. CD4 TCRs covered the whole spike, strongest at regions 160-218 and 743-854. No day 14 peak samples; only post-peak repertoires were characterized. Per reports, nearly half of all spike-specific TCRs target regions that are unmutated in variants.

The material was peripheral blood, obtained 28 days after the second AZD1222 dose. The sequence derives from an adult who received the AZD1222 COVID-19 vaccine. The V gene is TRBV28, the J gene TRBJ2-7; D uncertain. This chain's CDR3 is CASKGLWEQYF. CDR3 nucleotide sequence: TGTGCCAGCAAAGGTCTTTGGGAGCAGTACTTC.